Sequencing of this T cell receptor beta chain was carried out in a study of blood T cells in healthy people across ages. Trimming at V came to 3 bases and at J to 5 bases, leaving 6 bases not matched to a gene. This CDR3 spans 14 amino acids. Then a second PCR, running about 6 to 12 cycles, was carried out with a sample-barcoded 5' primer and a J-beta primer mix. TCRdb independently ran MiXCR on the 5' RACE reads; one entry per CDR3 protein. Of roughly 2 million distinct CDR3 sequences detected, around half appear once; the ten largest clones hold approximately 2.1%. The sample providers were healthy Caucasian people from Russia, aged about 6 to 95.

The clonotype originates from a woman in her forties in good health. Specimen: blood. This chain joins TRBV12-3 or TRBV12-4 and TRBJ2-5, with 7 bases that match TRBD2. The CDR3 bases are TGTGCCAGCAGTTTCGAGCAGGGAGGGGAGACCCAGTACTTC. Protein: CASSFEQGGETQYF.